The sequence of this T cell receptor beta chain was determined in a study of OX40 agonist ivuxolimab in advanced cancers. Whole-study context: As their treatment, patients were administered ivuxolimab, an agonistic anti-OX40 (CD134) antibody.

With respect to this clone: Its target is not known.

Prior autoimmune disease or systemic immunosuppression barred patients. Broader study findings: Both CD4+ and CD8+ T cell populations in blood had undergone clonal expansion by week 6 at 0.1 to 3.0 mg/kg.

Assay used: immunoSEQ multiplex PCR; TCRdb lists only in-frame clones, some missing. The sample lists roughly 60,000 clones; approximately 90% were seen once. The CDR3 consists of 14 residues. V lost 4 bases, J lost 3 bases, and 3 bases stayed unmatched. From germline, CDR1 is SGHRS and CDR2 YFSETQ. The V gene is TRBV5-1, the J gene TRBJ2-2, with 7 bases aligning to TRBD1. The material was CD4+ or CD8+ T cells sorted from blood, obtained in a trial of the OX40 agonist ivuxolimab. This clonotype was sampled from an adult with an advanced solid tumor such as melanoma, head and neck, liver or kidney cancer. For the CDR3, the DNA is TGCGCCAGCAGCGGAACAGGGGACACCGGGGAGCTGTTTTTT. Encoded protein: CASSGTGDTGELFF.